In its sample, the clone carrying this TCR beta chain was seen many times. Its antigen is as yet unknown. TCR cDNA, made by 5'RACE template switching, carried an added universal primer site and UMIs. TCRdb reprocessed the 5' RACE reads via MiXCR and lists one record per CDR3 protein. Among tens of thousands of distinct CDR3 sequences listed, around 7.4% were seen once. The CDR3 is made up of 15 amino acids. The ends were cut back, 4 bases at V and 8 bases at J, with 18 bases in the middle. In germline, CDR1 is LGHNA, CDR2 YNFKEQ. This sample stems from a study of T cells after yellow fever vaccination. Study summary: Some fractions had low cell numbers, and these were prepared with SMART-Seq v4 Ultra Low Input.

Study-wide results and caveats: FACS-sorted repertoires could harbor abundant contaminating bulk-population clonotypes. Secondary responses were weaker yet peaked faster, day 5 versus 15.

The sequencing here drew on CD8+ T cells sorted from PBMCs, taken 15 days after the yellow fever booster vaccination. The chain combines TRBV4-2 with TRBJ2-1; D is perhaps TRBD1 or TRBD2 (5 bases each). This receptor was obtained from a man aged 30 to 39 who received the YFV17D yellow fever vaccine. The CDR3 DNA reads TGTGCCAGCAGCCTTGGGACCCCGGGGATGGATGAGCAGTTCTTC. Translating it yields CASSLGTPGMDEQFF.